The rows below give T cell receptor beta chains drawn from one sample of a study of response to subunit inactivated influenza vaccine. TCRdb re-analysed the RT-PCR reads in MiXCR, keeping a single row per CDR3 protein. The sample holds about 520,000 distinct CDR3 sequences, roughly 23% seen once. The sample here was CD4+ T cells sorted from PBMCs, taken less than 6 days after vaccination. The source is a man aged 50 to 60 who received an inactivated influenza vaccine. Both conserved end residues are part of each CDR3. D genes are given only for firm matches. Where a row states a size, it is once, few, many or the class of an expanded clone; other rows omit it.

V	D	J	size	CDR3	DNA
TRBV7-2	-	TRBJ2-1	-	CASSLTPKPNEQFF	TGTGCCAGCAGCTTAACGCCTAAGCCCAATGAGCAGTTCTTC
TRBV6-2/TRBV6-3	TRBD2	TRBJ2-1	few	CASKRLADYNEQFF	TGTGCCAGCAAACGACTAGCGGACTACAATGAGCAGTTCTTC
TRBV10-3	TRBD2	TRBJ2-3	once	CAISNPRGLAESTDTQYF	TGTGCCATCAGTAATCCCAGGGGACTAGCGGAAAGCACAGATACGCAGTATTTT
TRBV28	-	TRBJ1-5	few	CASTLPGGSNQPQHF	TGTGCCAGCACCTTACCCGGGGGCAGCAATCAGCCCCAGCATTTT
TRBV9	TRBD1	TRBJ2-3	-	CASSVDRAIGTDTQYF	TGTGCCAGCAGCGTCGACAGGGCGATCGGTACAGATACGCAGTATTTT
TRBV7-3	-	TRBJ2-1	-	CASSLRETQELFF	TGTGCCAGCAGCTTAAGGGAAACTCAGGAGCTTTTCTTC
TRBV15	TRBD1	TRBJ2-1	few	CATSTGGSYNEQFF	TGTGCCACCAGCACAGGGGGTAGCTACAATGAGCAGTTCTTC
TRBV19	-	TRBJ1-5	once	CASTGRNQPQHF	TGTGCCAGTACCGGAAGAAATCAGCCCCAGCATTTT
TRBV10-2	-	TRBJ1-2	few	CASSLDKAYGYTF	TGCGCCAGCAGCCTGGATAAGGCGTATGGCTACACCTTC
TRBV5-1	-	TRBJ2-1	-	CASSLDFGSGINNEQFF	TGCGCCAGCAGCTTGGACTTTGGGAGCGGCATTAACAATGAGCAGTTCTTC
TRBV12-3/TRBV12-4	-	TRBJ2-7	-	CASSFIRGNYEQYF	TGTGCCAGCAGTTTTATTCGGGGAAACTACGAGCAGTACTTC
TRBV5-1	TRBD2	TRBJ2-1	-	CASSLVASGGPTYNEQFF	TGCGCCAGCAGCTTGGTAGCTAGCGGGGGGCCCACCTACAATGAGCAGTTCTTC
TRBV7-2	-	TRBJ2-7	few	CASSPQGLGPYEQYF	TGTGCCAGCAGCCCACAGGGCCTGGGGCCCTACGAGCAGTACTTC
TRBV3-1	TRBD1	TRBJ2-7	-	CASSPGGQGSTYEQYF	TGTGCCAGCAGCCCGGGCGGACAGGGCTCTACCTACGAGCAGTACTTC
TRBV29-1	-	TRBJ2-1	many	CSVEDRSGSAYNEQFF	TGCAGCGTTGAAGATCGTTCGGGTTCCGCCTACAATGAGCAGTTCTTC
TRBV11-1	TRBD1	TRBJ2-7	-	CASSSPNDRGYTDYEQYF	TGTGCCAGCAGCTCCCCGAACGACAGGGGGTATACCGACTACGAGCAGTACTTC
TRBV6-2/TRBV6-3	-	TRBJ2-1	-	CASSPLGQYNEQFF	TGTGCCAGCAGCCCTTTGGGGCAGTACAATGAGCAGTTCTTC
TRBV3-1	TRBD1	TRBJ1-6	few	CASSLTDRGLPLHF	TGTGCCAGCAGCCTCACGGACAGGGGGCTTCCCCTCCACTTT
TRBV28	-	TRBJ2-2	few	CASLGGANTGELFF	TGTGCCAGTTTAGGGGGAGCGAACACCGGGGAGCTGTTTTTT
TRBV18	TRBD1	TRBJ2-7	once	CASHETGGPEQYF	TGTGCCAGCCACGAGACAGGGGGCCCCGAGCAGTACTTC
TRBV10-3	-	TRBJ2-7	-	CAVRGDSYEQYF	TGTGCCGTCAGAGGGGATTCCTACGAGCAGTACTTC
TRBV4-1	-	TRBJ2-6	-	CASSSGSVSGANVLTF	TGCGCCAGCAGCTCGGGGTCTGTCTCTGGGGCCAACGTCCTGACTTTC
TRBV2	-	TRBJ2-1	-	CASTIFNEQFF	TGTGCCAGCACAATTTTCAATGAGCAGTTCTTC
TRBV20-1	-	TRBJ2-3	-	CSATGDRTRGPDTQYF	TGCAGTGCTACGGGGGACCGAACCAGGGGCCCAGATACGCAGTATTTT
TRBV11-1	-	TRBJ2-5	-	CASSLRGAWETQYF	TGTGCCAGCAGCTTACGGGGGGCCTGGGAGACCCAGTACTTC
TRBV7-3	-	TRBJ2-2	-	CASRRTPSTGELFF	TGTGCCAGCCGGAGGACTCCTTCCACCGGGGAGCTGTTTTTT
TRBV6-2/TRBV6-3	-	TRBJ2-7	-	CASSYVAAASYEQYF	TGTGCCAGCAGTTACGTGGCGGCGGCCTCCTACGAGCAGTACTTC
TRBV11-2	TRBD1	TRBJ1-1	-	CASSTETGVVTEAFF	TGTGCCAGCAGCACCGAGACAGGGGTAGTAACTGAAGCTTTCTTT
TRBV24-1	-	TRBJ2-1	-	CATSDLKGSYNEQFF	TGTGCCACCAGTGATTTAAAGGGTTCCTACAATGAGCAGTTCTTC
TRBV3-1	-	TRBJ1-1	-	CASSQDVGRAFF	TGTGCCAGCAGCCAAGATGTGGGGAGAGCTTTCTTT
TRBV5-1	TRBD2	TRBJ2-5	few	CASSPGGTSQETQYF	TGCGCCAGCAGCCCTGGAGGGACTAGTCAAGAGACCCAGTACTTC
TRBV3-1	TRBD2	TRBJ2-3	once	CASGLGLAGVRDTQYF	TGTGCTAGTGGTTTAGGGCTAGCGGGAGTTCGGGATACGCAGTATTTT
TRBV5-1	TRBD2	TRBJ2-7	-	CASRPGLGADEQYF	TGCGCCAGCAGACCGGGACTAGGGGCCGACGAGCAGTACTTC
TRBV7-9	-	TRBJ2-7	-	CASSPAVKQYF	TGTGCCAGCAGCCCCGCGGTCAAGCAGTACTTC
TRBV5-5	TRBD1	TRBJ1-2	-	CASSLQGDYGYTF	TGTGCCAGCAGCCTACAGGGGGACTATGGCTACACCTTC
TRBV4-3	-	TRBJ2-6	-	CASSQDPSNSGANVLTF	TGCGCCAGCAGCCAAGATCCCTCTAATTCTGGGGCCAACGTCCTGACTTTC
TRBV5-2	-	TRBJ1-3	once	CAIGLGLEDTIYF	TGTGCCATCGGCCTCGGGCTTGAAGACACCATATATTTT
TRBV6-4	-	TRBJ2-3	-	CASSVSMGTDTQYF	TGTGCCAGCAGTGTTTCCATGGGCACAGATACGCAGTATTTT
TRBV14	TRBD1	TRBJ2-1	few	CASSPLRTGVYNEQFF	TGTGCCAGCAGCCCGCTGAGGACAGGGGTCTACAATGAGCAGTTCTTC
TRBV20-1	TRBD2	TRBJ2-2	few	CSARDPAGGGELFF	TGCAGTGCTAGAGACCCAGCGGGAGGCGGGGAGCTGTTTTTT
TRBV5-8	-	TRBJ2-7	-	CASSTGQPYEQYF	TGTGCCAGCAGCACTGGACAGCCCTACGAGCAGTACTTC
TRBV30	TRBD1	TRBJ2-7	-	CACSGTGTYEQYF	TGTGCCTGCTCCGGGACAGGTACCTACGAGCAGTACTTC
TRBV25-1	-	TRBJ2-2	few	CASSEYTGSRELFF	TGTGCCAGCAGTGAATATACCGGCTCTCGGGAGCTGTTTTTT
TRBV12-3/TRBV12-4	TRBD1	TRBJ2-3	many	CASRRTGITDTQYF	TGTGCCAGCAGACGGACAGGGATCACAGATACGCAGTATTTT
TRBV11-2	-	TRBJ1-1	-	CASSLKQGITEAFF	TGTGCCAGCAGCCTGAAACAGGGAATCACTGAAGCTTTCTTT
TRBV12-3/TRBV12-4	TRBD1	TRBJ1-2	-	CASRTGLGAYTF	TGTGCCAGCAGGACAGGGCTTGGTGCCTACACCTTC
TRBV5-1	TRBD2	TRBJ2-1	once	CASSYLAGSSDEQFF	TGCGCCAGCAGCTATTTAGCGGGCTCCTCGGATGAGCAGTTCTTC
TRBV3-1	-	TRBJ2-3	few	CASSQEPDDTQYF	TGTGCCAGCAGCCAAGAACCGGACGATACGCAGTATTTT
TRBV28	-	TRBJ2-2	-	CASSSWTVNTGELFF	TGTGCCAGCAGTTCTTGGACTGTCAACACCGGGGAGCTGTTTTTT
TRBV4-1	-	TRBJ1-1	-	CASSPRTITGIAEAFF	TGCGCCAGCAGCCCAAGAACCATCACAGGGATCGCTGAAGCTTTCTTT
TRBV7-6	-	TRBJ2-3	few	CASSLGIDTDTQYF	TGTGCCAGCAGCTTAGGTATTGATACAGATACGCAGTATTTT